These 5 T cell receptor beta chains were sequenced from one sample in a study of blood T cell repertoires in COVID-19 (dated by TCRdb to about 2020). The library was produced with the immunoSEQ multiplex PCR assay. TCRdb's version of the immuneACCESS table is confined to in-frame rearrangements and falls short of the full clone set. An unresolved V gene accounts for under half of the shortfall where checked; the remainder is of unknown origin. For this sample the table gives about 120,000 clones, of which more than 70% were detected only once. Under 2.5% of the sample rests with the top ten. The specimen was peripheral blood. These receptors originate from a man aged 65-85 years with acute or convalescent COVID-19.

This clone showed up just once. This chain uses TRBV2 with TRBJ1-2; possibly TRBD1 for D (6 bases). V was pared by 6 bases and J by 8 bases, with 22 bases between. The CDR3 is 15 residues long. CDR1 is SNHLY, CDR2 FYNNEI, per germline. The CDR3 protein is CASSDLPTGPGGYTF. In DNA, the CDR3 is TGTGCCAGCAGCGATCTTCCGACAGGCCCGGGGGGCTACACCTTC.

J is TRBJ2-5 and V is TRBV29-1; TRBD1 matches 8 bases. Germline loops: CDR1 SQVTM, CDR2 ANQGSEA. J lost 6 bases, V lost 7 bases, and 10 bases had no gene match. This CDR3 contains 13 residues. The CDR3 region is CSGGQGILKTQYF. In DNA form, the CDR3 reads TGCAGCGGAGGACAGGGAATCTTAAAGACCCAGTACTTC.

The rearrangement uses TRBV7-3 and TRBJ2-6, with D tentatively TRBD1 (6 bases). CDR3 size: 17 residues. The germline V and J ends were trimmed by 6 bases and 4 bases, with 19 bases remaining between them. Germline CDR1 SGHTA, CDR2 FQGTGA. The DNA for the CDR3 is TGTGCCAGCAGTCATAACCCCATGGGGGCGGGGGCCAACGTCCTGACTTTC. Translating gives CASSHNPMGAGANVLTF.

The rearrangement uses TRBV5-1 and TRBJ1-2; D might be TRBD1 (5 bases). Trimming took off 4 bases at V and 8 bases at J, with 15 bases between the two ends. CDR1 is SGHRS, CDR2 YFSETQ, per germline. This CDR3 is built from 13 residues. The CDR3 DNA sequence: TGCGCCAGCAGCCAAACTCAGGGTGCAGGCTACACCTTC. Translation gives CASSQTQGAGYTF. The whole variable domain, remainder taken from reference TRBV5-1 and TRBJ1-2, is KAGVTQTPRYLIKTRGQQVTLSCSPISGHRSVSWYQQTPGQGLQFLFEYFSETQRNKGNFPGRFSGRQFSNSRSEMNVSTLELGDSALYLCASSQTQGAGYTFGSGTRLTVV.

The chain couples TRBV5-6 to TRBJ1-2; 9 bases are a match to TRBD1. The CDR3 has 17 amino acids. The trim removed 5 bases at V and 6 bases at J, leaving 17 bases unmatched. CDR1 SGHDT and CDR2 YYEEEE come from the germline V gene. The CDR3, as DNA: TGTGCCAGCAGTCGAACCCGGGACAGGGTTGGCTTGGATGGCTACACCTTC. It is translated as CASSRTRDRVGLDGYTF.